This TCR beta chain stems from a study of cytomegalovirus exposure and HLA in healthy donors. Use of 60 Vbeta and 13 Jbeta primers characterized the PCR. Assay used: immunoSEQ multiplex PCR; TCRdb lists only in-frame clones, some missing. The sample data list 100,000 to 150,000 clones. The material sequenced was PBMCs. This sequence was found in a woman aged 40 to 50 in good health and CMV-seronegative.

The CDR3 sequence: CASSPGGTLHF. CDR3 nucleotides: TGCGCCAGCAGCCCCGGAGGGACCCTCCACTTT. J is TRBJ1-6 and V is TRBV5-1; no clear D gene. The length of the CDR3 is 11 residues. The germline V gene encodes CDR1 SGHRS and CDR2 YFSETQ. Trimming removed 4 bases from V and 14 bases from J, with 10 bases in between.